This TCR beta chain was sequenced for a study of blood T cell repertoires in COVID-19. CDR1 LGHNA and CDR2 YSLEER come from the germline V gene. The CDR3 spans 18 residues. Trimming removed 8 bases from V and 0 bases from J; junction bases left unmatched: 12. The protocol was immunoSEQ multiplex PCR, while the TCRdb copy is restricted to in-frame clones and leaves out a portion. The table lists about 480,000 clones, around 87% of them singletons. Source material: PBMCs or T cells enriched from blood (not recorded which). This clonotype originated in a woman aged 40 to 55 who had recovered from COVID-19. The gene calls are TRBV4-3 and TRBJ2-1; 11 bases are a match to TRBD2. Here the CDR3 reads CASGPKLAGASSYNEQFF. CDR3 coding DNA: TGCGCCAGCGGTCCAAAACTAGCGGGAGCTTCCTCCTACAATGAGCAGTTCTTC.